This T cell receptor beta chain was profiled in a study of control samples from healthy donors and cancer patients. TCRdb's copy holds only in-frame clones and misses some; the assay was immunoSEQ multiplex PCR. The sample lists 150,000 or so clones; more than 85% were seen once. V shed 5 bases, J shed 2 bases, and the junction held 7 bases outside the gene matches. The length of the CDR3 is 15 residues. In germline, CDR1 is LGHDT, CDR2 YNNKEL (reference sequence). The TCR sequence derives from a woman aged 25 to 45 in good health. The chain joins TRBV3-1 (or the pseudogene TRBV3-2) to TRBJ2-7, with 9 bases aligning to TRBD1. Source material: blood. The CDR3 reads CASSLRQGEAYEQYF. DNA of the CDR3: TGTGCCAGCAGCTTGCGACAGGGGGAGGCCTACGAGCAGTACTTC.